The entry below describes one TCR beta chain. The target antigen is unknown. Profiled with immunoSEQ multiplex PCR; TCRdb holds only in-frame clones, not every one. The sample holds more than 85,000 clones; 70% to 90% are singletons and the top ten take 3.2%. This entry is derived from a study of T cell responses to AZD1222 COVID-19 vaccine. Points from the study as a whole: An increase in Spike-specific TCR breadth and depth was observed after two AZD1222 doses. Unmutated variant regions reportedly attract nearly half of all spike-specific TCRs.

Germline V CDR1 and CDR2: SGHTA, FQGNSA. The CDR3 has 14 amino acids. Deletions cut 6 bases from V and 2 bases from J, with 13 bases between. This chain links TRBV7-2 with TRBJ1-1; D uncertain. The clonotype was recovered from an adult in good health. The source was peripheral blood, collected on day 0 of AZD1222 vaccination. DNA for the CDR3: TGTGCCAGCAGTCTCCCCTTCAAAAACACTGAAGCTTTCTTT. As protein: CASSLPFKNTEAFF.